This T cell receptor (beta chain) is drawn from a study of CD8+ T cells in alopecia areata. Notes on the study in general: Tofacitinib yielded significantly lower scalp clonality and fewer expanded CD8+ clones among the top 100.

RNA extraction was followed by reverse transcription into cDNA, which acted as the sequencing template. Sequencing was performed with immunoSEQ multiplex PCR; in TCRdb, only in-frame clones are kept and a portion is missing. The profile shows approximately 100,000 clones, 60% of them singletons. Per the germline V gene, CDR1 is MNHNS and CDR2 is SASEGT. The CDR3 consists of 11 residues. Deletions cut 8 bases from V and 2 bases from J, with 4 bases between. The treatment was: oral pan-JAK inhibitor, 5-10 mg twice daily. This clone was seen more than once but under ten times. The antigen is not known. V and J are TRBV6-1 and TRBJ2-1, with no clear D. The TCR was taken from a human donor with alopecia areata. This specimen was CD8+ T cells sorted from blood, taken at approximately week 56, from a patient treated with tofacitinib. Here the CDR3 DNA reads TGTGCCAGCGGACCCTACAATGAGCAGTTCTTC. This sequence encodes CASGPYNEQFF.